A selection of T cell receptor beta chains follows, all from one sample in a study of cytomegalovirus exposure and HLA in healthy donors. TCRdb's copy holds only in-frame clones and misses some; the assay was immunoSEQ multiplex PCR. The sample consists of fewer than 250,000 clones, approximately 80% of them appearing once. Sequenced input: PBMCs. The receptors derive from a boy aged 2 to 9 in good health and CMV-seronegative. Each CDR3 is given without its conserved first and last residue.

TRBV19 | ASSTPGLAGSIGELF
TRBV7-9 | ASSEGLAGFETQY
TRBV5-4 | ASSRRGRWSNQPQH
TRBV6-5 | ASSRRREGYGYT
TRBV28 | ASSSPTGTGALLSYEQY
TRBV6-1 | ASRQGATNEQF
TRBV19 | ASSTDSGGASYNEQF
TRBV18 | ASSRVGGDTEAF
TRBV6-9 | ASSPLAGVFTGELF
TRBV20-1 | SARDHYEQY
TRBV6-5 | ASSTSRRTQY
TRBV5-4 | ASRSGDSGNTIY
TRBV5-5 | ASSLAGNQPQH
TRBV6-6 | ASSSTAYEQY
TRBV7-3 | ASGEGTVRGKQF
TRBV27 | ASSFTSGGAYNEQF
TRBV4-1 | ASSQAGGTGQPQH
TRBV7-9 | ASSPGQEAF
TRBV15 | ATSGGADRADTIY
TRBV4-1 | ASSLTWTSYNQPQH
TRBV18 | ASSLVTGVIAKNIQY
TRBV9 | ASSQRGLAGSGDEQF
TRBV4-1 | ASSQSGLAGYPSTDTQY
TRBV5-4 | ASSPRGTEETQY
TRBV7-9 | ASSRSGSRHTEAF
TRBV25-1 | ASRETAALGTEAF
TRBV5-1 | ASSFYRGYEQY
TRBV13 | ASSPRVKGQPFSSRPLH
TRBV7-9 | ASSLDGQGNTEAF
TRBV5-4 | ASSPRGGGQVSTDTQY
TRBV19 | ASSPSGTENEKLF